This T cell receptor beta chain was captured in a study of tumor T cells in aggressive B-cell lymphoma. Using immunoSEQ multiplex PCR, the repertoire was profiled, and TCRdb retains in-frame clones only, with some absent. Among 950 or so clones listed, about 93% were seen once. V shed 7 bases and J shed 2 bases, with 14 bases lying between them. CDR1 MNHNS and CDR2 SASEGT come from the germline V gene. The CDR3 length is 14 residues. Sequencing was performed on tumor tissue. This TCR was sampled from an adult with diffuse large B cell lymphoma. This chain uses TRBV6-1 with TRBJ2-5, with TRBD2 as a possible D gene (6 bases). CDR3 sequence: CASNSLDYQETQYF. In DNA form, the CDR3 reads TGTGCCAGCAATTCATTGGACTATCAAGAGACCCAGTACTTC.